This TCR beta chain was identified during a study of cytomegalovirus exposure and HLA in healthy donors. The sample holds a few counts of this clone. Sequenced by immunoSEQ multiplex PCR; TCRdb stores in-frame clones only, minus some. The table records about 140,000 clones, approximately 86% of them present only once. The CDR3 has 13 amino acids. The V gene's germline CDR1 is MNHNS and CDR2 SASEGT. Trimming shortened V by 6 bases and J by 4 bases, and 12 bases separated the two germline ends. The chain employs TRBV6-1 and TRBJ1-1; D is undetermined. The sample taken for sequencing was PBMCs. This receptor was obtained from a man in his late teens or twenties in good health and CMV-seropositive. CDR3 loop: CASSTQKSTEAFF. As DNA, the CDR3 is TGTGCCAGCAGCACACAGAAAAGCACTGAAGCTTTCTTT.